Listed here are 21 T cell receptor beta chains from one sample, sequenced in a study of T cells in localized non-small cell lung cancer. The data were produced by immunoSEQ multiplex PCR, yet TCRdb's version contains in-frame clones alone and is incomplete. The table records 11,000 or so clones, over 25% of them present only once. The material was lung tumor tissue, obtained before any cancer treatment. These TCRs come from a man between 40 and 70 years old with stage I lung adenocarcinoma.

This clone is medium-sized in the sample. The rearrangement uses TRBV10-3 and TRBJ1-1; unclear D gene. The CDR3 has 14 residues. Trimming took 2 bases from V and 1 from J, leaving 8 bases between them. Germline-derived CDR1 and CDR2 are ENHRY and SYGVKD. The CDR3: CAISERQKNTEAFF. The CDR3 DNA reads TGTGCCATCAGTGAGAGGCAGAAGAACACTGAAGCTTTCTTT.

The rearrangement joins TRBV6-8 to TRBJ1-1; 9 nucleotides align to TRBD1. Germline V gene data show CDR1 as MNHGY and CDR2 as SAAAGT. J gave up 4 bases and V 4 bases, and 16 bases lay outside the gene matches. The CDR3 length is 18 residues. CDR3: CASSFYGQGSIPSTEAFF. The CDR3 nucleotides read TGTGCCAGCAGTTTCTATGGACAGGGGTCAATCCCGAGCACTGAAGCTTTCTTT.

This clone was counted a few times. This sequence joins TRBV2 and TRBJ1-2, with 7 nucleotides matching TRBD1. This CDR3 spans 13 amino acids. The germline CDR1 and CDR2 sequences are SNHLY and FYNNEI. The J segment lost 3 bases and the V segment lost 7 bases, leaving 5 bases of the junction unmatched. The CDR3 loop is CASNEGADYGYTF. CDR3 DNA sequence: TGTGCCAGCAACGAGGGGGCGGACTATGGCTACACCTTC.

This clone showed up just a few times. The genes are TRBV5-1 and TRBJ2-1; TRBD1 matches at 7 bases. V lost 1 base and J lost 7; bases outside the gene matches: 8. The CDR3 contains 15 residues. Germline loops: CDR1 SGHRS, CDR2 YFSETQ. In nucleotides, the CDR3 is TGCGCCAGCAGCTTGCGTACAGGGGCGCTGAATGAGCAGTTCTTC. This gives the protein CASSLRTGALNEQFF. Using reference TRBV5-1 and TRBJ2-1 for the parts outside the CDR3, the full variable domain is KAGVTQTPRYLIKTRGQQVTLSCSPISGHRSVSWYQQTPGQGLQFLFEYFSETQRNKGNFPGRFSGRQFSNSRSEMNVSTLELGDSALYLCASSLRTGALNEQFFGPGTRLTVL.

V is TRBV11-3 and J is TRBJ2-2; 7 bases align to TRBD1. Trimming removed 5 bases from V and 10 bases from J; junction bases left unmatched: 13. This CDR3 spans 15 amino acids. The germline CDR1 and CDR2 sequences are SGHNT and YENEEA. CDR3 in DNA: TGTGCCAGCAGCAATTACCGGACAGGACACATGGAGCTGTTTTTT. Translation gives CASSNYRTGHMELFF.

This clone occurred a few times. V gene TRBV11-3 combines with J gene TRBJ1-1; D is possibly TRBD1 (5 bases). The CDR3 has 16 amino acids. V was shortened by 5 bases and J by 4 bases, with 20 bases between the two germline ends. Germline V gives CDR1 SGHNT, CDR2 YENEEA. As DNA, the CDR3 is TGTGCCAGCAGCCCCACGGTCGGGACCCTAAGCACTGAAGCTTTCTTT. It translates to CASSPTVGTLSTEAFF.

This clone was counted a few times. The V call is TRBV11-3, the J call TRBJ1-2; TRBD1 aligns across 7 bases. The V gene end was trimmed by 3 bases and the J gene end by 3 bases; junction bases not matched to a gene: 4. Germline CDR1 SGHNT, CDR2 YENEEA. CDR3 length: 14 amino acids. The DNA of the CDR3 is TGTGCCAGCAGCTTCAGGGGGTCGGACTATGGCTACACCTTC. Its protein is CASSFRGSDYGYTF.

This clone has a handful of counts. This chain joins TRBV10-2 and TRBJ1-1; D is unclear. The CDR3 covers 12 residues. V lost 3 bases, J lost 12 bases, and 14 bases lay in between. Germline values: CDR1 WSHSY, CDR2 SAAADI. CDR3 coding DNA: TGCGCCAGCAGTGAAATAAGGGTGGAAACTTTCTTT. It is translated as CASSEIRVETFF.

A few counts support this clone. The chain carries TRBV7-2 and TRBJ1-1; D is unresolved. V was trimmed by 3 bases and J by 11 bases, leaving 16 bases between them. Germline CDR1 and CDR2: SGHTA and FQGNSA. The CDR3 is made up of 13 amino acids. The CDR3 sequence: CASSFPSPGIAFF. The CDR3 nucleotides read TGTGCCAGCAGCTTTCCTTCACCGGGCATCGCTTTCTTT.

This clone was counted only a few times. The chain uses TRBV4-1 and TRBJ1-4; 10 nucleotides align to TRBD1. J gave up 8 bases and V 1 base, and 4 bases lay outside the gene matches. This CDR3 is 15 amino acids long. The germline V gene has CDR1 MGHRA and CDR2 YSYEKL. The CDR3 reads CASSQAGTGDEKLFF. The CDR3 bases are TGCGCCAGCAGCCAAGCCGGGACAGGGGACGAAAAACTGTTTTTT.

The chain links TRBV9 to TRBJ1-2; TRBD1 matches 7 bases. CDR1 and CDR2 from the germline V gene are SGDLS and YYNGEE. CDR3 length: 15 amino acids. Losses at the gene ends were 4 bases for V and 5 bases for J; bases not matched to a gene: 11. CDR3 region: CASSPRQGINYGYTF. The CDR3 DNA follows: TGTGCCAGCAGCCCTCGACAGGGAATCAATTATGGCTACACCTTC.

This clone came up many times. CDR3 protein: CASSVAPSGANVLTF. CDR3 nucleotides: TGTGCCAGCAGCGTAGCCCCCTCTGGGGCCAACGTCCTGACTTTC. The V gene is TRBV9, the J gene TRBJ2-6; D not resolved. The CDR3 spans 15 residues. V was trimmed by 0 bases and J by 0 bases, leaving 4 bases between them. CDR1 is SGDLS and CDR2 is YYNGEE in the germline V gene.

This clone was seen a few times. The CDR3 sequence is CASSQPYTGVEAREAFF. The CDR3 DNA reads as TGTGCCAGCAGTCAACCATATACAGGGGTTGAGGCCCGTGAAGCTTTCTTT. The gene calls are TRBV6-8 and TRBJ1-1, with 7 bases aligning to TRBD1. Germline CDR1 is MNHGY and CDR2 is SAAAGT. The V segment lost 5 bases and the J segment 7 bases; nucleotides outside the gene matches: 19. This CDR3 has 17 amino acids.

The chain couples TRBV9 to TRBJ1-4; D is ambiguous. CDR3 length equals 13 residues. Deletions cut 0 bases from V and 5 bases from J, with 5 bases between. Germline lookup yields CDR1 SGDLS and CDR2 YYNGEE. CDR3 nucleotide sequence: TGTGCCAGCAGCGTAGGATGGAATGAAAAACTGTTTTTT. As protein: CASSVGWNEKLFF.

In its sample, this clone was seen a few times. This chain uses TRBV30 with TRBJ2-2; either TRBD1 or TRBD2 may fit D (6 bases each). Germline values: CDR1 GTSNPN, CDR2 SVGIG (reference sequence). The CDR3 runs to 14 residues. V lost 8 bases and J 0 bases, leaving 13 bases between the germline ends. The CDR3 is CAARGEANTGELFF. DNA for the CDR3: TGTGCCGCTAGGGGGGAAGCGAACACCGGGGAGCTGTTTTTT.

This clone was observed at least ten times. The V call is TRBV11-3, the J call TRBJ1-4; 7 bases align to TRBD1. The CDR3 covers 15 residues. With 5 bases clipped from V and 6 bases from J, the junction kept 9 bases outside the gene matches. Germline V gene data show CDR1 as SGHNT and CDR2 as YENEEA. DNA for the CDR3: TGTGCCAGCAGCCCGGGACAGCGGGAGGATGAAAAACTGTTTTTT. Its protein is CASSPGQREDEKLFF.

The chain joins TRBV11-3 to TRBJ2-7, with D perhaps TRBD1 (7 bases). The germline gives CDR1 SGHNT, CDR2 YENEEA. The CDR3 has 15 amino acids. V was cut by 3 bases and J by 3 bases, with 15 bases left in between. The CDR3 bases are TGTGCCAGCAGCTTCGGCAGGGGGGACGGCTACGAGCAGTACTTC. Amino acid sequence: CASSFGRGDGYEQYF.

The chain joins TRBV9 to TRBJ2-2, with D maybe TRBD1 (5 bases). Between the trimmed V and J ends, which lost 3 bases and 4 bases, there was a span of 10 bases. Germline values: CDR1 SGDLS, CDR2 YYNGEE. The CDR3 runs 14 residues. CDR3 DNA sequence: TGTGCCAGCAGCGCCAGGGTAGGCACCGGGGAGCTGTTTTTT. It is translated as CASSARVGTGELFF.

This clone has more than one count but fewer than ten. The CDR3: CASSIHGGSDYGYTF. CDR3 sequence (DNA): TGTGCCAGTAGTATCCATGGAGGGAGTGACTATGGCTACACCTTC. This rearrangement joins TRBV19 to TRBJ1-2; D gene unclear. The CDR3 has 15 amino acids. V lost 3 bases to trimming and J lost 3 bases, with 14 bases between them. Per the germline V gene, CDR1 is LNHDA and CDR2 is SQIVND (reference sequence).

The CDR3 is CASSIEGFSDYEQYF. CDR3 DNA: TGTGCCAGTAGTATAGAGGGGTTCTCAGACTACGAGCAGTACTTC. V usage is TRBV19 and J usage is TRBJ2-7; no reliable D call. Germline V lookup: CDR1 LNHDA, CDR2 SQIVND (reference sequence). V was shortened by 0 bases and J by 3 bases, with 12 bases between the two germline ends. The CDR3 length is 15 residues.

By sample fraction, this clone is medium-sized (0.01 to 0.1%). The chain employs TRBV6-1 and TRBJ1-2; the D is unclear. The length of the CDR3 is 16 residues. Trimming cost V 0 bases and J 8 bases, with 19 bases left between them. Germline V gives CDR1 MNHNS, CDR2 SASEGT. CDR3 DNA: TGTGCCAGCAGTGAAGCTGTGGCGACCTTTCCGGGAGGCTACACCTTC. Residues: CASSEAVATFPGGYTF.